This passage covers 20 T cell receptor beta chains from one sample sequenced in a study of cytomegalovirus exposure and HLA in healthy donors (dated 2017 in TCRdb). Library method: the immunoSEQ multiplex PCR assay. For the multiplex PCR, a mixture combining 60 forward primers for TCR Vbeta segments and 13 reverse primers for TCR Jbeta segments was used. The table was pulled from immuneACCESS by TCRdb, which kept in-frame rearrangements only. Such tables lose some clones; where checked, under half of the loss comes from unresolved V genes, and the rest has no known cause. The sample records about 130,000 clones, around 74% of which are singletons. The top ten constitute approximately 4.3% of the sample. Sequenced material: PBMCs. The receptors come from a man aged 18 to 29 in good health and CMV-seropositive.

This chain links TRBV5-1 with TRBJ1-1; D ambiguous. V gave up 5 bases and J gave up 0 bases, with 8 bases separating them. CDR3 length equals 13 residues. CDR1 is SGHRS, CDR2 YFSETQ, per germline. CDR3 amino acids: CASRQNLNTEAFF. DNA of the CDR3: TGCGCCAGCAGACAAAACCTGAACACTGAAGCTTTCTTT.

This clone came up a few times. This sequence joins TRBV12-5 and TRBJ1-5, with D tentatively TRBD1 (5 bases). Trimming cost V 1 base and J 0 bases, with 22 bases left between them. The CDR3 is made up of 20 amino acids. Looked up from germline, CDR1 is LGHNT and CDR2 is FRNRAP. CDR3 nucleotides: TGTGCTAGTGGTTTGGAAGGACGAAGGGGCCGAAGTTATAGCAATCAGCCCCAGCATTTT. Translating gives CASGLEGRRGRSYSNQPQHF.

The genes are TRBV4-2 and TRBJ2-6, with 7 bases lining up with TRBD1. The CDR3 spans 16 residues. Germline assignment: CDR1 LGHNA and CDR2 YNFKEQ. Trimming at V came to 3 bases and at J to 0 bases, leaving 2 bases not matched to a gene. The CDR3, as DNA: TGTGCCAGCAGCCAGGACAGGAACTCTGGGGCCAACGTCCTGACTTTC. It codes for CASSQDRNSGANVLTF.

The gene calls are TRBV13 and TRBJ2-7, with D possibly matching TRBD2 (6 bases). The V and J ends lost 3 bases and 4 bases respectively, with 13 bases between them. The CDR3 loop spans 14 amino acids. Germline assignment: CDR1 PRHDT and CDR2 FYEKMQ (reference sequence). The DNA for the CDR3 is TGTGCCAGCAGCTTGACCGGGAGCAGGTACGAGCAGTACTTC. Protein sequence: CASSLTGSRYEQYF.

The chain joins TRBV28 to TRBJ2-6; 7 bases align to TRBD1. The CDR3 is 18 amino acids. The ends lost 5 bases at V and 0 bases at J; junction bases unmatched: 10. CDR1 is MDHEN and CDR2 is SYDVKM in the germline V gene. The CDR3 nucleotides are TGTGCCAGCAGTATCTTTCGACAGGGTGGCTCTGGGGCCAACGTCCTGACTTTC. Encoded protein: CASSIFRQGGSGANVLTF.

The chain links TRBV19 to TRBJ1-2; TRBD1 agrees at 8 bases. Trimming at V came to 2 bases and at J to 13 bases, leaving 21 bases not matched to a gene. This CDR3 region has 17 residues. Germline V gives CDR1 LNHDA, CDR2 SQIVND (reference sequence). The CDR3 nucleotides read TGTGCCAGTAGTATATCTTCCTTGGTGGCGGAACGACAGGGGACCACCTTC. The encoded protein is CASSISSLVAERQGTTF.

CDR3 sequence reads: CASSLMSSYEQYF. The CDR3 nucleotides read TGTGCCAGCAGTCTCATGAGCTCCTACGAGCAGTACTTC. J is TRBJ2-7 and V is TRBV5-5; no reliable D call. Germline V gives CDR1 SGHKS, CDR2 YYEKEE (reference sequence). This CDR3 contains 13 residues. The V and J ends lost 5 bases and 0 bases respectively, with 9 bases between them.

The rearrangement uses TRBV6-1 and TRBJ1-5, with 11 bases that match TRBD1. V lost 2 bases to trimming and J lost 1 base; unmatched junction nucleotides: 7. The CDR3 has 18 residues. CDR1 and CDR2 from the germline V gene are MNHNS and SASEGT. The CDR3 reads CASSENPGTGGSNQPQHF. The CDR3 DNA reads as TGTGCCAGCAGTGAAAACCCGGGGACAGGGGGAAGCAATCAGCCCCAGCATTTT.

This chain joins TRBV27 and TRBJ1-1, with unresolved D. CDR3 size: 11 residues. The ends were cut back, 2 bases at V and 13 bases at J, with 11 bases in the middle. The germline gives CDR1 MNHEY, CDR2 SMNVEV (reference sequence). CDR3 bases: TGTGCCAGCAGTTTACTAGGATCCCATTTCTTT. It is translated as CASSLLGSHFF.

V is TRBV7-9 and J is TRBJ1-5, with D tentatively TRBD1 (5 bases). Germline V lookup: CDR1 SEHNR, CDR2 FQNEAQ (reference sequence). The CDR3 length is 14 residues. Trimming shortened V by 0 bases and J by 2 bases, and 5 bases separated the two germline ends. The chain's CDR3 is CASSLAQGNQPQHF. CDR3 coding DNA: TGTGCCAGCAGCTTAGCACAGGGCAATCAGCCCCAGCATTTT.

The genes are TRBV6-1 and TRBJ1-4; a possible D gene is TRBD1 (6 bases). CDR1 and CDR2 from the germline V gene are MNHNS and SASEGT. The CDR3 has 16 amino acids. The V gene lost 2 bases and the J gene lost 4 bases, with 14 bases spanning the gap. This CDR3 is CASSERGGRLNEKLFF. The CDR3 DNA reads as TGTGCCAGCAGTGAAAGGGGGGGGAGACTTAATGAAAAACTGTTTTTT.

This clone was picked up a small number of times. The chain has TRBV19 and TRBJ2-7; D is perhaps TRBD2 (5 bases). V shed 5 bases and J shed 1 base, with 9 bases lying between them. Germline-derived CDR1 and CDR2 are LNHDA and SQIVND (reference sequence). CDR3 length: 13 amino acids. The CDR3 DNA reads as TGTGCCAGTAGTCGCGGGCCTTCCTACGAGCAGTACTTC. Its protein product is CASSRGPSYEQYF.

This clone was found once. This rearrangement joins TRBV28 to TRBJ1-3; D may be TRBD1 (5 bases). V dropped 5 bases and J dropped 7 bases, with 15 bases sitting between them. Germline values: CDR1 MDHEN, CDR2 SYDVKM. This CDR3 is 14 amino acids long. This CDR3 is CASSLRGGVNTIYF. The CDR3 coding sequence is TGTGCCAGCAGTCTTCGGGGAGGGGTCAACACCATATATTTT.

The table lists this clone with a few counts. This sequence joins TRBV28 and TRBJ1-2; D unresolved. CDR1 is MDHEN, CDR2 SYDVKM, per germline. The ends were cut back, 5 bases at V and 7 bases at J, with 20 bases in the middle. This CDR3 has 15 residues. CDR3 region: CASSIQWTGGTGYTF. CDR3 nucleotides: TGTGCCAGCAGTATTCAATGGACGGGAGGTACTGGCTACACCTTC.

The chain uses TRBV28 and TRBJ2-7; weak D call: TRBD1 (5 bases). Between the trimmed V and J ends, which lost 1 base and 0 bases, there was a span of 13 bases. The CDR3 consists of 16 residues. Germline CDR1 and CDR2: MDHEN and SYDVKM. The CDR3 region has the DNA TGTGCCAGCAGTTTATTTTCAGGGCCGCGCTCCTACGAGCAGTACTTC. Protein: CASSLFSGPRSYEQYF. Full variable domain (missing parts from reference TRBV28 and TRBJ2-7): DVKVTQSSRYLVKRTGEKVFLECVQDMDHENMFWYRQDPGLGLRLIYFSYDVKMKEKGDIPEGYSVSREKKERFSLILESASTNQTSMYLCASSLFSGPRSYEQYFGPGTRLTVT.

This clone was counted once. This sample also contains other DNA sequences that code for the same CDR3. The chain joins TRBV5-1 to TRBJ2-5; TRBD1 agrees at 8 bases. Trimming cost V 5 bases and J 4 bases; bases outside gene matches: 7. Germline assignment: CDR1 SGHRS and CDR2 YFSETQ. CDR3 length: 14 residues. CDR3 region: CASRPTTGAETQYF. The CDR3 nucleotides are TGCGCCAGCAGGCCGACGACAGGGGCAGAGACCCAGTACTTC.

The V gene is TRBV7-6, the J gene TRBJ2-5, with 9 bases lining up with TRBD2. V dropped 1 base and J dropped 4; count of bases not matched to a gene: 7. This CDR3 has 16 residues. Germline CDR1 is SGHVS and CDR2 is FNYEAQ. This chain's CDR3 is CASSLEASGTGETQYF. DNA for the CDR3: TGTGCCAGCAGCTTAGAGGCTAGCGGGACGGGAGAGACCCAGTACTTC.

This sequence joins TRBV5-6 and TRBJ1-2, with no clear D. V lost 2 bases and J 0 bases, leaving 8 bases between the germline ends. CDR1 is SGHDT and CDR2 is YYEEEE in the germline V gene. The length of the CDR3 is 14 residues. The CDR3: CASSLGGANYGYTF. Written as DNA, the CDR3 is TGTGCCAGCAGCTTAGGCGGGGCTAACTATGGCTACACCTTC.

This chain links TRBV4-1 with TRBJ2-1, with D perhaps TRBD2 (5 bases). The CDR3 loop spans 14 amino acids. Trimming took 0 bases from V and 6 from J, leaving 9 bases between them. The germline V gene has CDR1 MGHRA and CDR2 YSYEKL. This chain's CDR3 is CASSQEQGSNEQFF. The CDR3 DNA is TGCGCCAGCAGCCAAGAGCAAGGGAGCAATGAGCAGTTCTTC.

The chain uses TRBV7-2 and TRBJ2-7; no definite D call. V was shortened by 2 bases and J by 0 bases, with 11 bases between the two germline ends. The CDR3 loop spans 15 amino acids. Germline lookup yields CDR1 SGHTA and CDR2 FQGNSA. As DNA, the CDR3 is TGTGCCAGCAGCTTACAAGCGCGTATCTCCTACGAGCAGTACTTC. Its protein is CASSLQARISYEQYF.